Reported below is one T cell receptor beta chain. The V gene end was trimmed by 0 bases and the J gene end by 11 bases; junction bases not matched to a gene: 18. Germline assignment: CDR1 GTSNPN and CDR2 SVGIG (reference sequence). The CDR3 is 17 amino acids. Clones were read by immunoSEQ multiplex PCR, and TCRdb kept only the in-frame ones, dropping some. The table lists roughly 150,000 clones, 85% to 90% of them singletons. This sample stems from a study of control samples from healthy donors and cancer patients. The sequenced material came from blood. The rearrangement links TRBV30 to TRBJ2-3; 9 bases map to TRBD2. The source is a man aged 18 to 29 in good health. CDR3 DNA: TGTGCCTGGAGTGTAAAGGCTAGCGGGGAGAAGCGGTATGGGCAGTATTTT. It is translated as CAWSVKASGEKRYGQYF.